This TCR beta chain was found in a study of blood T cell repertoires in COVID-19. Germline V gene data show CDR1 as MNHEY and CDR2 as SVGAGI. After removal of 0 bases from V and 7 bases from J, the junction contained 7 bases not matched to a gene. The CDR3 has 16 amino acids. As processed by the authors: Using reference gene primer amplification, nucleated cell counts were estimated. Sequencing used immunoSEQ multiplex PCR; TCRdb keeps in-frame clones, though not all of them. V, J and clone size were drawn from that table, and D and trimming were deduced from the DNA. The table shows under 170,000 clones, with 75% to 90% occurring only once.

The sequenced sample consisted of peripheral blood. The V and J genes are TRBV6-5 and TRBJ2-7; the match to TRBD2 covers 12 bases. The source of this sequence is a man between 65 and 85 years old with acute or convalescent COVID-19. Here the CDR3 DNA reads TGTGCCAGCAGTTACTCAGGGACTAGCGGGTCGGGGGAGCAGTACTTC. Protein sequence: CASSYSGTSGSGEQYF.